The 8 T cell receptor beta chains listed next were all sequenced from one sample in a study of identical twins. One entry per CDR3 protein, called by TCRdb with MiXCR from the 5' RACE reads. The sample contains about 1.7 million distinct CDR3 sequences, about 32% of which appear only once. The sample taken for sequencing was cord blood. These receptors were taken from a newborn girl in good health.

The CDR3 spells CASSFGTSVLTDTQYF. CDR3 bases: TGTGCCAGCAGTTTCGGGACTAGCGTCTTAACAGATACGCAGTATTTT. The chain combines TRBV28 with TRBJ2-3; 10 nucleotides align to TRBD2. V was pared by 3 bases and J by 3 bases, with 6 bases of the junction left unmatched. The CDR3 totals 16 residues. Germline V gives CDR1 MDHEN, CDR2 SYDVKM. Full variable domain (missing parts from reference TRBV28 and TRBJ2-3): DVKVTQSSRYLVKRTGEKVFLECVQDMDHENMFWYRQDPGLGLRLIYFSYDVKMKEKGDIPEGYSVSREKKERFSLILESASTNQTSMYLCASSFGTSVLTDTQYFGPGTRLTVL.

The V and J genes are TRBV4-1 and TRBJ1-5; 8 nucleotides agree with TRBD1. This CDR3 comprises 15 residues. CDR1 and CDR2 from the germline V gene are MGHRA and YSYEKL. V lost 0 bases to trimming and J lost 8 bases; unmatched junction nucleotides: 6. Here the CDR3 DNA reads TGCGCCAGCAGCCAAGATTACAGGGGGGGGGAGCCCCAGCATTTT. Its translation is CASSQDYRGGEPQHF.

This CDR3 is CASSQDELGLAGTETQYF. CDR3 coding DNA: TGTGCCAGCAGCCAAGACGAGCTCGGGCTAGCGGGCACCGAGACCCAGTACTTC. The gene calls are TRBV14 and TRBJ2-7; 8 nucleotides line up with TRBD2. The J call may be in error: the DNA end matches TRBJ2-5 better. Germline-derived CDR1 and CDR2 are SGHDN and FVKESK. The CDR3 extends over 18 amino acids.

This chain connects TRBV12-3 or TRBV12-4 to TRBJ1-2; perhaps TRBD1 as D (5 bases). The CDR3 spans 15 residues. V lost 3 bases and J 3 bases, leaving 14 bases between the germline ends. CDR3 sequence (DNA): TGTGCCAGCAGTTTGGTCCGACAGTTGTACTATGGCTACACCTTC. Amino acid sequence: CASSLVRQLYYGYTF.

This chain uses TRBV6-1 with TRBJ1-2, with TRBD1 identical over 7 bases. V lost 8 bases, J lost 6 bases, and 9 bases stayed unmatched. This CDR3 is built from 13 residues. CDR1 is MNHNS and CDR2 is SASEGT in the germline V gene. The CDR3 sequence is CASPGTVPHGYTF. CDR3 nucleotide sequence: TGTGCCAGCCCCGGGACAGTACCACATGGCTACACCTTC.

This clonotype was counted only a few times. CDR3 protein: CAISESTRVRSVYEQYF. CDR3 bases: TGTGCCATCAGTGAGTCGACAAGAGTCCGGTCAGTCTACGAGCAGTACTTC. This chain joins TRBV10-3 and TRBJ2-7, with D unclear. V was clipped by 0 bases and J by 3 bases, with 18 bases between them. CDR3 length equals 17 residues. The germline CDR1 and CDR2 sequences are ENHRY and SYGVKD.

The chain uses TRBV15 and TRBJ2-7; 9 bases line up with TRBD2. V shed 4 bases, J shed 0 bases, and the junction held 4 bases outside the gene matches. The CDR3 is 15 amino acids. Germline V gene lookup returns CDR1 LNHNV and CDR2 YYDKDF (reference sequence). The CDR3 sequence is CATSIGGGASYEQYF. The CDR3 coding sequence is TGTGCCACCAGCATCGGCGGGGGGGCCTCCTACGAGCAGTACTTC.

This clonotype occurred a few times. The chain is built from TRBV29-1 and TRBJ1-2, with unresolved D. Trimming removed 1 base from V and 0 bases from J, with 9 bases in between. Germline V gene sequence: CDR1 SQVTM, CDR2 ANQGSEA. CDR3 size: 14 residues. CDR3 coding DNA: TGCAGCGTTGAAGCGTGGGCCTCTAACTATGGCTACACCTTC. Encoded protein: CSVEAWASNYGYTF.